A single sample gave rise to the 6 T cell receptor beta chains below, sequenced in a study of blood T cell repertoires in COVID-19. The protocol was immunoSEQ multiplex PCR, while the TCRdb copy is restricted to in-frame clones and leaves out a portion. The sample shows fewer than 70,000 clones, roughly 84% of them seen only once. Sequencing used peripheral blood. The receptors come from a woman in her fifties or sixties with acute or convalescent COVID-19.

The chain is built from TRBV18 and TRBJ1-2; 8 bases line up with TRBD1. Germline lookup yields CDR1 KGHSH and CDR2 LQKENI. J was trimmed by 2 bases and V by 9 bases; bases with no gene match: 11. The CDR3 loop spans 15 amino acids. CDR3 nucleotide sequence: TGTGCCAGTTCCCAAGACAGGGGAGAAAACTATGGCTACACCTTC. Protein sequence: CASSQDRGENYGYTF.

This clone was counted between two and nine times. The chain carries TRBV6-1 and TRBJ1-5, with a possible D match to TRBD1 (5 bases). The CDR3 is 15 amino acids. Per the germline V gene, CDR1 is MNHNS and CDR2 is SASEGT. Trimming cost V 3 bases and J 7 bases, with 16 bases left between them. CDR3 protein: CASSERDGDWQPQHF. Here the CDR3 DNA reads TGTGCCAGCAGTGAGCGGGACGGCGATTGGCAGCCCCAGCATTTT.

The chain is built from TRBV6-5 and TRBJ2-2, with 12 bases matching TRBD2. The CDR3 is 15 amino acids. Germline-derived CDR1 and CDR2 are MNHEY and SVGAGI. The J segment lost 6 bases and the V segment lost 6 bases, leaving 5 bases of the junction unmatched. This CDR3 is CASRGASGGAGELFF. The CDR3 coding sequence is TGTGCCAGCAGAGGAGCTAGCGGGGGGGCCGGGGAGCTGTTTTTT.

This chain connects TRBV18 to TRBJ1-3; TRBD1 is a possible D gene (6 bases). The CDR3 is 14 residues long. Trimming shortened V by 6 bases and J by 3 bases, and 12 bases separated the two germline ends. Germline CDR1 KGHSH, CDR2 LQKENI. The CDR3 sequence is CASSLDRFGNTIYF. The CDR3 DNA sequence: TGTGCCAGCTCCCTGGACAGATTTGGAAACACCATATATTTT.

The J gene is TRBJ2-5, the V gene TRBV27; perhaps TRBD2 as D (6 bases). The CDR3 consists of 15 residues. Germline lookup yields CDR1 MNHEY and CDR2 SMNVEV (reference sequence). V lost 3 bases, J lost 7 bases, and 18 bases lay in between. The CDR3 reads CASSFWGGGEGTQYF. The CDR3 nucleotides read TGTGCCAGCAGTTTTTGGGGTGGAGGGGAAGGGACCCAGTACTTC.

V is TRBV11-2 and J is TRBJ1-1; D remains ambiguous. Trimming pared 3 bases from V and 5 bases from J, leaving 16 bases between. Per the germline V gene, CDR1 is SGHAT and CDR2 is FQNNGV. This CDR3 comprises 15 residues. CDR3 amino acids: CASSLSGPSGTEAFF. CDR3 bases: TGTGCCAGCAGCTTGTCCGGGCCGTCGGGGACTGAAGCTTTCTTT.